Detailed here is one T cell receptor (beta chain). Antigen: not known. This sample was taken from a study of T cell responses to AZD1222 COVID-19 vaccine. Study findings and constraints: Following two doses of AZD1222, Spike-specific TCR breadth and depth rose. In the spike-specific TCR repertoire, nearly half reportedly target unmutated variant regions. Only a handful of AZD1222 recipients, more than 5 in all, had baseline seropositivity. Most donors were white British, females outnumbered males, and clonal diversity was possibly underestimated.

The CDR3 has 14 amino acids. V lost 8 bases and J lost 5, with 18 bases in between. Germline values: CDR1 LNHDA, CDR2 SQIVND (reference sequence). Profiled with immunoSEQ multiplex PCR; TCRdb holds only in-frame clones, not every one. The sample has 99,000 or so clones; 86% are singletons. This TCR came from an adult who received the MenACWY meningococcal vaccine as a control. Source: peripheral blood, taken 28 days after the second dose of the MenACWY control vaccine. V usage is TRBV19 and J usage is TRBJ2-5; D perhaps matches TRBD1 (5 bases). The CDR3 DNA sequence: TGTGCCAGTGGGCCGCGGACACCCAAGGAGACCCAGTACTTC. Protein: CASGPRTPKETQYF.